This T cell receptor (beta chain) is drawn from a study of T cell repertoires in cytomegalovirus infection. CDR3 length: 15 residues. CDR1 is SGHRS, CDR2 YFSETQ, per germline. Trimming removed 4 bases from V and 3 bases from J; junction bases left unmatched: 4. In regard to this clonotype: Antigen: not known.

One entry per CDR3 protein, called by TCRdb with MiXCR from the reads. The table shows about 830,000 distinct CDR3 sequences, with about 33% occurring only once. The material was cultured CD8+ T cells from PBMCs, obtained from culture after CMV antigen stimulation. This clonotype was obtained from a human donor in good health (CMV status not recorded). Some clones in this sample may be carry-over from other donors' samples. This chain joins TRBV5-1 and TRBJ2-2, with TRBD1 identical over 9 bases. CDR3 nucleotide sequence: TGCGCCAGCAGCCCACGGACAGGGGACACCGGGGAGCTGTTTTTT. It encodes CASSPRTGDTGELFF.